The 30 T cell receptor beta chains presented below share a single source sample, sequenced in a study of OX40 agonist ivuxolimab in advanced cancers. Sequenced by immunoSEQ multiplex PCR; TCRdb stores in-frame clones only, minus some. The sample has 65,000 to 80,000 clones; almost 85% are singletons. The sequencing used CD4+ or CD8+ T cells sorted from blood, collected in a trial of the OX40 agonist ivuxolimab. The receptors come from an adult with an advanced solid tumor such as melanoma, head and neck, liver or kidney cancer.

This rearrangement joins TRBV7-9 to TRBJ1-2; no clear D gene. Trimming took off 1 base at V and 2 bases at J, with 8 bases between the two ends. Per the germline V gene, CDR1 is SEHNR and CDR2 is FQNEAQ (reference sequence). The CDR3 spans 14 residues. CDR3 region: CASSLGGINYGYTF. The CDR3 bases are TGTGCCAGCAGCTTAGGCGGAATAAACTATGGCTACACCTTC.

This chain uses TRBV10-1 with TRBJ2-2, with D maybe TRBD1 (5 bases). This CDR3 spans 13 amino acids. Between the trimmed V and J ends, which lost 3 bases and 7 bases, there was a span of 9 bases. Looked up from germline, CDR1 is WNHNN and CDR2 is SYGVQD (reference sequence). As DNA, the CDR3 is TGCGCCAGCAGTGACACGCAGGGCGGGGAGCTGTTTTTT. Translation gives CASSDTQGGELFF.

The chain carries TRBV7-9 and TRBJ2-2; D gene unclear. The CDR3 runs to 11 residues. Germline-derived CDR1 and CDR2 are SEHNR and FQNEAQ (reference sequence). V dropped 5 bases and J dropped 6 bases, with 4 bases sitting between them. The CDR3 sequence is CASSPPGELFF. DNA of the CDR3: TGTGCCAGCAGCCCCCCCGGGGAGCTGTTTTTT.

This chain connects TRBV6-5 to TRBJ2-6; D is possibly TRBD2 (5 bases). The CDR3 sequence is 15 residues long. V was pared by 6 bases and J by 2 bases, with 11 bases between. The germline gives CDR1 MNHEY, CDR2 SVGAGI. CDR3 in DNA: TGTGCCAGCAGGGTCCGGGGTGCTGGGGCCAACGTCCTGACTTTC. This gives the protein CASRVRGAGANVLTF.

The chain uses TRBV5-1 and TRBJ1-3, with unresolved D. The CDR3 is made up of 14 amino acids. Trimming removed 4 bases from V and 0 bases from J, with 8 bases in between. CDR1 and CDR2 from the germline V gene are SGHRS and YFSETQ. CDR3: CASSLLSSGNTIYF. CDR3 sequence (DNA): TGCGCCAGCAGCCTTCTTTCCTCTGGAAACACCATATATTTT.

Relative to its sample, this clone is medium-sized. CDR3 protein: CASSALPQGISNQPQHF. Here the CDR3 DNA reads TGTGCCAGCAGTGCGCTCCCCCAGGGAATTAGCAATCAGCCCCAGCATTTT. This sequence joins TRBV6-1 and TRBJ1-5, with D maybe TRBD1 (5 bases). CDR1 and CDR2 (germline): MNHNS, SASEGT. The CDR3 contains 17 residues. Deletions cut 4 bases from V and 0 bases from J, with 16 bases between.

The V and J genes are TRBV2 and TRBJ2-5; D gene ambiguous. This CDR3 has 13 amino acids. Trimming pared 8 bases from V and 2 bases from J, leaving 12 bases between. The germline V gene has CDR1 SNHLY and CDR2 FYNNEI. The CDR3 here is CASLDDGQETQYF. Written as DNA, the CDR3 is TGTGCCAGCCTTGATGACGGACAAGAGACCCAGTACTTC.

J is TRBJ2-3 and V is TRBV6-1, with D perhaps matching TRBD2 (5 bases). The germline V gene encodes CDR1 MNHNS and CDR2 SASEGT. Trimming left V 4 bases short and J 3 bases short, with 11 bases between. This CDR3 is built from 14 residues. CDR3: CASSVRTVTDTQYF. DNA for the CDR3: TGTGCCAGCAGTGTTCGGACTGTGACAGATACGCAGTATTTT.

The chain couples TRBV18 to TRBJ2-7; TRBD2 matches at 8 bases. The CDR3 spans 18 residues. The germline V gene has CDR1 KGHSH and CDR2 LQKENI. V gave up 2 bases and J gave up 6 bases; unmatched junction bases: 18. The CDR3 DNA follows: TGTGCCAGCTCACCAATAAACTCTGGGCAATCGCGGGGGGTCGAGCAGTACTTC. It is translated as CASSPINSGQSRGVEQYF.

The V and J genes are TRBV6-5 and TRBJ2-3; D is unresolved. Germline V gives CDR1 MNHEY, CDR2 SVGAGI. Trimming shortened V by 0 bases and J by 0 bases, and 10 bases separated the two germline ends. CDR3 length: 16 amino acids. In DNA, the CDR3 is TGTGCCAGCAGTTACTCACGCAGCATCAGCACAGATACGCAGTATTTT. Translated: CASSYSRSISTDTQYF.

The V and J genes are TRBV7-9 and TRBJ1-2; D is possibly TRBD1 (5 bases). V shed 4 bases and J shed 1 base, with 10 bases lying between them. The CDR3 length is 14 residues. Germline-derived CDR1 and CDR2 are SEHNR and FQNEAQ (reference sequence). CDR3 nucleotides: TGTGCCAGCAGCTCGGACACTTATAACTATGGCTACACCTTC. Its translation: CASSSDTYNYGYTF.

The rearrangement joins TRBV10-3 to TRBJ1-2; tentatively, D is TRBD1 (6 bases). Deletions cut 3 bases from V and 4 bases from J, with 12 bases between. Germline assignment: CDR1 ENHRY and CDR2 SYGVKD. The CDR3 extends over 14 amino acids. The CDR3, as DNA: TGTGCCATCAGTGATTATCAGGGGAGCTATGGCTACACCTTC. Encoded protein: CAISDYQGSYGYTF.

The chain carries TRBV29-1 and TRBJ2-2, with D perhaps matching TRBD1 (7 bases). V lost 6 bases to trimming and J lost 4 bases, with 18 bases between them. The CDR3 sequence is 15 residues long. Looked up from germline, CDR1 is SQVTM and CDR2 is ANQGSEA. CDR3 region: CSVLGRGRGTGELFF. The CDR3 DNA reads as TGCAGCGTCCTCGGAAGGGGGCGGGGCACCGGGGAGCTGTTTTTT.

The genes are TRBV5-3 and TRBJ2-7, with D possibly called TRBD1 or TRBD2 (5 bases each). TRBV5-3 is filed as an ORF, its function uncertain. V shed 6 bases and J shed 6 bases, with 16 bases lying between them. The CDR3 is 13 amino acids. Here the CDR3 reads CARNQVGRSEQYF. In DNA, the CDR3 is TGTGCCAGAAACCAAGTGGGACGAAGCGAGCAGTACTTC.

The rearrangement uses TRBV10-3 and TRBJ2-7; maybe TRBD1 (6 bases). This CDR3 contains 13 residues. Germline CDR1 ENHRY, CDR2 SYGVKD. V lost 7 bases, J lost 3 bases, and 13 bases lay in between. CDR3 bases: TGTGCCATCAATCGGGACAAGAACTACGAGCAGTACTTC. The encoded protein is CAINRDKNYEQYF.

The CDR3 coding sequence is TGTGCCAGCAGCGGAGAGGGCAGGGGCAACTATGGCTACACCTTC. Its protein is CASSGEGRGNYGYTF. This chain links TRBV5-8 with TRBJ1-2; TRBD1 might be the D (6 bases). V shed 4 bases and J shed 2 bases, with 15 bases lying between them. This CDR3 contains 15 residues. Per germline, CDR1 SGHTS and CDR2 YDEGEE.

The chain employs TRBV5-1 and TRBJ2-7; 9 positions match TRBD1. CDR3 length: 19 residues. The junction had 18 bases not matched to a gene; V was cut back by 2 bases and J by 3 bases. The germline CDR1 and CDR2 sequences are SGHRS and YFSETQ. DNA for the CDR3: TGCGCCAGCAGCTTAGACGGACAGGGGCCGGGAGAGGGCTACTACGAGCAGTACTTC. Translating gives CASSLDGQGPGEGYYEQYF.

The V call is TRBV15, the J call TRBJ2-5, with no clear D. This CDR3 spans 12 amino acids. Germline CDR1 LNHNV, CDR2 YYDKDF (reference sequence). Trimming shortened V by 0 bases and J by 5 bases, and 4 bases separated the two germline ends. The CDR3 region has the DNA TGTGCCACCAGCAGAGATAGGGAGACCCAGTACTTC. Amino acids: CATSRDRETQYF.

V is TRBV7-9 and J is TRBJ2-5; 8 nucleotides line up with TRBD2. Germline trimming cut 11 bases from V and 5 bases from J; bases unmatched to any gene: 7. CDR3 length equals 12 residues. The germline CDR1 and CDR2 sequences are SEHNR and FQNEAQ (reference sequence). The CDR3 DNA reads TGTGCCGCCCGGGGGGGCGGGGAGACCCAGTACTTC. It is translated as CAARGGGETQYF.

The chain combines TRBV19 with TRBJ1-1; no definite D call. Trimming took off 4 bases at V and 0 bases at J, with 9 bases between the two ends. The CDR3 has 14 residues. The germline V gene encodes CDR1 LNHDA and CDR2 SQIVND (reference sequence). The chain's CDR3 is CASSRNSVNTEAFF. DNA for the CDR3: TGTGCCAGTAGTAGGAACAGCGTGAACACTGAAGCTTTCTTT.

The rearrangement joins TRBV6-4 to TRBJ1-2, with 8 bases matching TRBD1. The V gene end was trimmed by 6 bases and the J gene end by 0 bases; junction bases not matched to a gene: 3. Germline-derived CDR1 and CDR2 are MRHNA and SNTAGT. CDR3 length: 14 residues. The CDR3 DNA is TGTGCCAGCAGCCCACAGGGGGCTAACTATGGCTACACCTTC. Translating gives CASSPQGANYGYTF.

The rearrangement joins TRBV14 to TRBJ1-6, with a weak D call TRBD1 (6 bases). Trimming removed 0 bases at V and 14 bases at J, with 17 bases between. The CDR3 covers 15 residues. Germline CDR1 is SGHDN and CDR2 is FVKESK. CDR3 nucleotides: TGTGCCAGCAGCCAAGAGTGGGGGCTAAAGGGGACCCTCCACTTT. It translates to CASSQEWGLKGTLHF. Drawing the rest from reference TRBV14 and TRBJ1-6, the complete variable domain is EAGVTQFPSHSVIEKGQTVTLRCDPISGHDNLYWYRRVMGKEIKFLLHFVKESKQDESGMPNNRFLAERTGGTYSTLKVQPAELEDSGVYFCASSQEWGLKGTLHFGNGTRLTVT.

The chain couples TRBV19 to TRBJ1-1; D is perhaps TRBD1 (5 bases). This CDR3 region has 15 residues. The V gene's germline CDR1 is LNHDA and CDR2 SQIVND (reference sequence). V was cut by 10 bases and J by 3 bases, with 21 bases left in between. The CDR3 DNA is TGTGCCACCAGAGCCCATACAGGAGGAGACACTGAAGCTTTCTTT. Its protein is CATRAHTGGDTEAFF.

V gene TRBV19 combines with J gene TRBJ2-3; 7 bases are shared with TRBD2. The V and J ends lost 9 bases and 0 bases, in that order; junction bases with no gene match: 6. From germline, CDR1 is LNHDA and CDR2 SQIVND (reference sequence). The CDR3 runs to 14 residues. The chain's CDR3 is CASGTTPSTDTQYF. In nucleotides, the CDR3 is TGTGCCAGCGGGACTACCCCTAGCACAGATACGCAGTATTTT.

This clone was seen just once. The V call is TRBV10-3, the J call TRBJ1-2; TRBD1 agrees at 7 bases. V lost 6 bases to trimming and J lost 7 bases; unmatched junction nucleotides: 11. The length of the CDR3 is 14 residues. The V gene's germline CDR1 is ENHRY and CDR2 SYGVKD. The CDR3 DNA sequence: TGTGCCATCAGATATGACAGGGAATGGTCTGGCTACACCTTC. The encoded protein is CAIRYDREWSGYTF.

The V and J genes are TRBV7-9 and TRBJ1-4; 10 positions match TRBD1. The germline gives CDR1 SEHNR, CDR2 FQNEAQ (reference sequence). The CDR3 covers 15 residues. Losses at the gene ends were 5 bases for V and 8 bases for J; bases not matched to a gene: 8. CDR3 sequence (DNA): TGTGCCAGCAGCCAAGGCTCGGGACAGGGGGAAAAACTGTTTTTT. Translating it yields CASSQGSGQGEKLFF. Using reference TRBV7-9 and TRBJ1-4 for the parts outside the CDR3, the full variable domain is DTGVSQNPRHKITKRGQNVTFRCDPISEHNRLYWYRQTLGQGPEFLTYFQNEAQLEKSRLLSDRFSAERPKGSFSTLEIQRTEQGDSAMYLCASSQGSGQGEKLFFGSGTQLSVL.

The rearrangement joins TRBV5-1 to TRBJ2-2; 11 bases are a match to TRBD2. Trimming removed 4 bases from V and 1 base from J; junction bases left unmatched: 0. CDR1 is SGHRS and CDR2 is YFSETQ in the germline V gene. The CDR3 extends over 15 amino acids. CDR3 in amino acids: CASSLAGGNTGELFF. The CDR3 DNA sequence: TGCGCCAGCAGCCTAGCGGGAGGGAACACCGGGGAGCTGTTTTTT.

The chain carries TRBV6-1 and TRBJ2-5, with 8 bases that match TRBD1. The length of the CDR3 is 13 residues. Germline CDR1 reads MNHNS; CDR2 reads SASEGT. V was pared by 11 bases and J by 5 bases, with 10 bases of the junction left unmatched. CDR3 DNA: TGTGCCGCCCATAGGACAGGGAGGGAGACCCAGTACTTC. This sequence encodes CAAHRTGRETQYF.

This clone was observed a few times. This sequence joins TRBV7-9 and TRBJ1-4, with D possibly being TRBD1 (5 bases). This CDR3 has 12 residues. The germline V gene encodes CDR1 SEHNR and CDR2 FQNEAQ (reference sequence). Trimming took 5 bases from V and 4 from J, leaving 5 bases between them. The CDR3, as DNA: TGTGCCAGCAGCGGGGGTAATGAAAAACTGTTTTTT. It is translated as CASSGGNEKLFF.

This chain joins TRBV6-5 and TRBJ2-3, with D maybe TRBD2 (5 bases). CDR1 and CDR2 (germline): MNHEY, SVGAGI. This CDR3 comprises 15 residues. The V and J ends lost 4 bases and 1 base respectively, with 12 bases between them. This chain's CDR3 is CASSSGRARTDTQYF. The CDR3 DNA reads as TGTGCCAGCAGTTCTGGGCGGGCTCGCACAGATACGCAGTATTTT.